These 13 T cell receptor beta chains were all obtained from the same sample, sequenced in a study of T cells in Graves' hyperthyroidism and ophthalmopathy. RNA transcripts served as the template for amplifying TCR beta CDR3 regions. First-round RT-PCR targeting the TCR CDR3 was performed with the HTBI primer set. TCRdb processed the multiplex PCR reads anew with MiXCR; each CDR3 protein has one entry. Of 490,000 or so distinct CDR3 sequences in the sample, about 46% were seen once. Sequenced sample: peripheral blood or thyroid tissue (not recorded which). These receptors all come from an adult woman with Graves' disease, either hyperthyroidism or ophthalmopathy (not recorded which).

V usage is TRBV7-3 and J usage is TRBJ2-6; TRBD1 aligns across 7 bases. Germline V lookup: CDR1 SGHTA, CDR2 FQGTGA. V dropped 3 bases and J dropped 2; count of bases not matched to a gene: 10. The CDR3 is 18 amino acids. CDR3 sequence reads: CASSFGYLDRAGANVLTF. In DNA form, the CDR3 reads TGTGCCAGCAGCTTTGGATACCTAGACAGGGCTGGGGCCAACGTCCTGACTTTC.

V gene TRBV2 combines with J gene TRBJ1-1, with TRBD1 matching 9 bases. Germline V lookup: CDR1 SNHLY, CDR2 FYNNEI. V lost 8 bases to trimming and J lost 7 bases; unmatched junction nucleotides: 8. The CDR3 totals 13 residues. DNA of the CDR3: TGTGCCAGCTCTGGACAGGGGACCGGTGAAGCTTTCTTT. It translates to CASSGQGTGEAFF.

This sequence joins TRBV9 and TRBJ2-7, with 7 bases fitting TRBD2. This CDR3 has 16 residues. Germline lookup yields CDR1 SGDLS and CDR2 YYNGEE. Trimming cost V 4 bases and J 5 bases; bases outside gene matches: 15. The CDR3, as DNA: TGTGCCAGCAGCCAAGATGTGGAGACGGGAGGCGACGAGCAGTACTTC. Translation: CASSQDVETGGDEQYF. Filled out from reference TRBV9 and TRBJ2-7, the complete variable domain reads DSGVTQTPKHLITATGQRVTLRCSPRSGDLSVYWYQQSLDQGLQFLIQYYNGEERAKGNILERFSAQQFPDLHSELNLSSLELGDSALYFCASSQDVETGGDEQYFGPGTRLTVT.

This clonotype was detected ten times or more. The chain uses TRBV9 and TRBJ2-2; D is unresolved. CDR1 and CDR2 from the germline V gene are SGDLS and YYNGEE. V lost 0 bases, J lost 0 bases, and 12 bases lay in between. The CDR3 has 17 amino acids. The CDR3 region is CASSVGVGASNTGELFF. The CDR3, as DNA: TGTGCCAGCAGCGTAGGGGTGGGCGCCTCGAACACCGGGGAGCTGTTTTTT. The entire variable domain, with the rest obtained from reference TRBV9 and TRBJ2-2, is as follows: DSGVTQTPKHLITATGQRVTLRCSPRSGDLSVYWYQQSLDQGLQFLIQYYNGEERAKGNILERFSAQQFPDLHSELNLSSLELGDSALYFCASSVGVGASNTGELFFGEGSRLTVL.

In its sample, this clonotype was seen once. This rearrangement joins TRBV7-8 to TRBJ1-1; D is unclear. The V end lost 6 bases, the J end lost 0 bases, and 14 bases lay between the germline ends. The CDR3 runs 15 residues. Per germline, CDR1 SGHVS and CDR2 FQNEAQ. Here the CDR3 DNA reads TGTGCCAGCAGGCGTGGGTGGACGGTGAACACTGAAGCTTTCTTT. It translates to CASRRGWTVNTEAFF.

In its sample, this clonotype was seen many times. This rearrangement joins TRBV7-2 to TRBJ1-4; D is undetermined. Germline V gene data show CDR1 as SGHTA and CDR2 as FQGNSA. The CDR3 totals 15 residues. Trimming removed 6 bases at V and 4 bases at J, with 15 bases between. The CDR3 coding sequence is TGTGCCAGCAGTCTAGGAGGCAAGATTAATGAAAAACTGTTTTTT. It yields the protein CASSLGGKINEKLFF. Full variable domain (missing parts from reference TRBV7-2 and TRBJ1-4): GAGVSQSPSNKVTEKGKDVELRCDPISGHTALYWYRQSLGQGLEFLIYFQGNSAPDKSGLPSDRFSAERTGGSVSTLTIQRTQQEDSAVYLCASSLGGKINEKLFFGSGTQLSVL.

This clonotype was seen a handful of times. The chain uses TRBV9 and TRBJ1-4; D might be TRBD1 (5 bases). From germline, CDR1 is SGDLS and CDR2 YYNGEE. This CDR3 has 14 amino acids. Deletions cut 3 bases from V and 7 bases from J, with 13 bases between. The CDR3 loop reads CASSASGEAEKLFF. The DNA of the CDR3 is TGTGCCAGCAGCGCCTCGGGGGAGGCTGAAAAACTGTTTTTT. The full variable domain, in which reference TRBV9 and TRBJ1-4 provide the parts outside the CDR3, is DSGVTQTPKHLITATGQRVTLRCSPRSGDLSVYWYQQSLDQGLQFLIQYYNGEERAKGNILERFSAQQFPDLHSELNLSSLELGDSALYFCASSASGEAEKLFFGSGTQLSVL.

This clonotype was recorded at least ten times. V is TRBV7-2 and J is TRBJ1-6; no clear D. This CDR3 comprises 15 residues. V was clipped by 2 bases and J by 4 bases, with 9 bases between them. CDR1 and CDR2 from the germline V gene are SGHTA and FQGNSA. The CDR3 region is CASSLTGKYNSPLHF. CDR3 nucleotide sequence: TGTGCCAGCAGCTTAACTGGGAAGTATAATTCACCCCTCCACTTT.

In this sample, this clonotype turned up once. A read error may be the cause here, since a much bigger clone is one base away. The J gene is TRBJ2-3, the V gene TRBV29-1, with 11 bases that match TRBD2. The CDR3 runs to 15 residues. Germline CDR1 SQVTM, CDR2 ANQGSEA. Unmatched junction bases numbered 5, after V lost 4 bases and J lost 2 bases. The CDR3 is CSVVELAGVTDTQYF. The CDR3 nucleotides are TGCAGCGTTGTCGAACTAGCGGGAGTCACAGATACGCAGTATTTT.

This clonotype was observed a few times. The chain joins TRBV10-3 to TRBJ1-2, with no clear D. Germline assignment: CDR1 ENHRY and CDR2 SYGVKD. The CDR3 loop spans 14 amino acids. V was pared by 6 bases and J by 0 bases, with 11 bases between. DNA of the CDR3: TGTGCCATCAGCCGCCGGGAGACTAACTATGGCTACACCTTC. Amino acid sequence: CAISRRETNYGYTF.

This clonotype was counted ten times or more. The chain has TRBV29-1 and TRBJ2-7; possibly TRBD2 for D (5 bases). The V gene's germline CDR1 is SQVTM and CDR2 ANQGSEA. CDR3 length: 11 residues. The ends were cut back, 6 bases at V and 7 bases at J, with 13 bases in the middle. The CDR3 spells CSVISAEEQYF. CDR3 in DNA: TGCAGCGTCATTTCAGCGGAGGAGCAGTACTTC.

The J gene is TRBJ2-3, the V gene TRBV15, with unresolved D. V was clipped by 5 bases and J by 7 bases, with 22 bases between them. CDR3 length: 16 residues. Per germline, CDR1 LNHNV and CDR2 YYDKDF (reference sequence). The CDR3 protein is CATSSRSLASGNTQYF. The CDR3 nucleotides are TGTGCCACCAGCTCAAGAAGTTTGGCATCGGGCAATACGCAGTATTTT.

The rearrangement uses TRBV7-9 and TRBJ2-7; 7 bases are shared with TRBD2. The CDR3 is 15 residues long. CDR1 is SEHNR, CDR2 FQNEAQ, per germline (reference sequence). The trim removed 5 bases at V and 2 bases at J, leaving 9 bases unmatched. CDR3 nucleotide sequence: TGTGCCAGCAGCCTTAGCAGCGGGACCACCTACGAGCAGTACTTC. Its translation: CASSLSSGTTYEQYF.